The source of this TCR beta chain is a study of cytomegalovirus exposure and HLA in healthy donors. Study-wide findings and caveats: Most CMV-associated TCR beta chains were later found to appear HLA-restricted.

The CDR3 totals 15 residues. Germline lookup yields CDR1 SGHTA and CDR2 FQGNSA. Between the trimmed V and J ends, which lost 2 bases and 3 bases, there was a span of 14 bases. Remarks on this clone: Its antigen is undetermined.

Researchers ran the PCR with 60 Vbeta and 13 Jbeta primers. The method was immunoSEQ multiplex PCR; TCRdb's version includes in-frame clones alone and lacks a portion of them. The sample comprises fewer than 200,000 clones, about 80% of which are singletons, and under 1.5% rests with the top ten. The chain couples TRBV7-2 to TRBJ2-7; D may be TRBD1 (6 bases). The sample taken for sequencing was PBMCs. The TCR sequence derives from a man aged 25 to 45 in good health and CMV-seronegative. The CDR3 DNA is TGTGCCAGCAGCTTAAGTTCAACAGGGAGCTACGAGCAGTACTTC. This gives the protein CASSLSSTGSYEQYF. Drawing the rest from reference TRBV7-2 and TRBJ2-7, the complete variable domain is GAGVSQSPSNKVTEKGKDVELRCDPISGHTALYWYRQSLGQGLEFLIYFQGNSAPDKSGLPSDRFSAERTGGSVSTLTIQRTQQEDSAVYLCASSLSSTGSYEQYFGPGTRLTVT.